Listed below are T cell receptor beta chains from one sample, sequenced in a study of persistence of HIV-infected CD4 T cells. Generated by immunoSEQ multiplex PCR, the TCRdb table keeps only in-frame clones and is missing some. There are more than 45,000 clones in the sample; more than 60% occur only once, and about 3% lies in the top ten. Antigen specificity for these receptors is unknown. The sample in question was CD4+ T cells sorted from PBMCs after roughly 17-hour stimulation, obtained from a patient who received antiretroviral therapy. These receptor sequences come from an adult man with HIV who was CMV-seropositive. CDR3s include the opening cysteine and the closing phenylalanine or tryptophan. The D gene is left open where the match is weak. Clone size, where shown, is once, few, many, or a class for clones that have expanded.

V gene: TRBV4-1; clone size: .; J gene: TRBJ1-2; D gene: .; CDR3 protein: CASSQGGNLPNYGYTF; CDR3 DNA: TGCGCCAGCAGTCAAGGAGGAAACCTACCTAACTATGGCTACACCTTC
V gene: TRBV6-5; clone size: .; J gene: TRBJ2-1; D gene: .; CDR3 protein: CASSRGLSEQFF; CDR3 DNA: TGTGCCAGCAGTAGGGGACTTTCAGAGCAGTTCTTC
V gene: TRBV5-6; clone size: .; J gene: TRBJ1-3; D gene: .; CDR3 protein: CASTRTGSGNTIYF; CDR3 DNA: TGTGCCAGCACCCGGACGGGCTCTGGAAACACCATATATTTT
V gene: TRBV6-2/TRBV6-3; clone size: once; J gene: TRBJ2-7; D gene: TRBD1; CDR3 protein: CASSYRRDRASYEQYF; CDR3 DNA: TGTGCCAGCAGTTACCGCCGGGACAGGGCCTCCTACGAGCAGTACTTC
V gene: TRBV30; clone size: .; J gene: TRBJ2-3; D gene: TRBD2; CDR3 protein: CAWGTGGGADTQYF; CDR3 DNA: TGTGCCTGGGGTACCGGCGGGGGTGCAGATACGCAGTATTTT
V gene: TRBV20-1; clone size: .; J gene: TRBJ1-5; D gene: .; CDR3 protein: CSASPAGGNQPQHF; CDR3 DNA: TGCAGTGCTAGTCCCGCAGGTGGTAATCAGCCCCAGCATTTT
V gene: TRBV5-5; clone size: .; J gene: TRBJ2-2; D gene: .; CDR3 protein: CASSFQDRGELFF; CDR3 DNA: TGTGCCAGCAGCTTTCAGGACCGGGGGGAGCTGTTTTTT
V gene: TRBV3-1/TRBV3-2; clone size: few; J gene: TRBJ2-2; D gene: .; CDR3 protein: CASSQHRTGGAGELFF; CDR3 DNA: TGTGCCAGCAGCCAACATCGGACGGGCGGCGCCGGGGAGCTGTTTTTT
V gene: TRBV7-9; clone size: .; J gene: TRBJ2-7; D gene: TRBD1; CDR3 protein: CASSLGGRGRDEQYF; CDR3 DNA: TGTGCCAGCAGCTTAGGTGGCAGGGGGCGAGACGAGCAGTACTTC
V gene: TRBV10-3; clone size: .; J gene: TRBJ1-2; D gene: TRBD1; CDR3 protein: CAISGRQGAEGYTF; CDR3 DNA: TGTGCCATCAGTGGGAGACAGGGGGCAGAGGGCTACACCTTC
V gene: TRBV6-5; clone size: .; J gene: TRBJ1-5; D gene: .; CDR3 protein: CASSYNGQHQPQHF; CDR3 DNA: TGTGCCAGCAGTTACAACGGGCAGCATCAGCCCCAGCATTTT
V gene: TRBV12-3/TRBV12-4; clone size: .; J gene: TRBJ1-6; D gene: TRBD1; CDR3 protein: CASSWGTESPLHF; CDR3 DNA: TGTGCCAGCAGTTGGGGGACAGAATCACCCCTCCACTTT
V gene: TRBV4-3; clone size: .; J gene: TRBJ1-1; D gene: .; CDR3 protein: CASSQEGRTEAFF; CDR3 DNA: TGCGCCAGCAGCCAAGAAGGGCGGACTGAAGCTTTCTTT
V gene: TRBV10-3; clone size: once; J gene: TRBJ1-4; D gene: .; CDR3 protein: CAISPGSTTNEKLFF; CDR3 DNA: TGTGCCATCAGTCCCGGGAGTACGACTAATGAAAAACTGTTTTTT